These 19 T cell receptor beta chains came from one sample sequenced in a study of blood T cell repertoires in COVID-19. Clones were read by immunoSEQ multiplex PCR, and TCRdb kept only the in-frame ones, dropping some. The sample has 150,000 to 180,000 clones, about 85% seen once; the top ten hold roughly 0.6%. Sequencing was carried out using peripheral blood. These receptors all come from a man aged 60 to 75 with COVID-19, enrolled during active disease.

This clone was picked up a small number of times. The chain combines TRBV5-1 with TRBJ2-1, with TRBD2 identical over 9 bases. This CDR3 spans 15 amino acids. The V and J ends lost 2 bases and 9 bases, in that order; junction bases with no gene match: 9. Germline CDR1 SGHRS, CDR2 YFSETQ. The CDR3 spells CASSFGLAQRSEQFF. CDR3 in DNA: TGCGCCAGCAGCTTCGGACTAGCGCAGCGTAGTGAGCAGTTCTTC.

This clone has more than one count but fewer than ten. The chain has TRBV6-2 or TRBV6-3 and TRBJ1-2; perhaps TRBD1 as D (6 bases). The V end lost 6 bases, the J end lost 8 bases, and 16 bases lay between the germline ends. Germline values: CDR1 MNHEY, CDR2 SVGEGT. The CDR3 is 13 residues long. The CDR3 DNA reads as TGTGCCAGCAGCCTCCGGGACACCCAAGGCTACACCTTC. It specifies CASSLRDTQGYTF.

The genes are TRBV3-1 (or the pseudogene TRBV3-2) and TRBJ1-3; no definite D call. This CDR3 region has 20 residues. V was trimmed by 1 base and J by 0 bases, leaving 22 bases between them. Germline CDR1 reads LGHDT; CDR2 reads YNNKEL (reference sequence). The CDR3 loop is CASSQGEYGGWISSGNTIYF. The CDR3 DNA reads TGTGCCAGCAGCCAAGGAGAGTACGGAGGGTGGATTTCCTCTGGAAACACCATATATTTT.

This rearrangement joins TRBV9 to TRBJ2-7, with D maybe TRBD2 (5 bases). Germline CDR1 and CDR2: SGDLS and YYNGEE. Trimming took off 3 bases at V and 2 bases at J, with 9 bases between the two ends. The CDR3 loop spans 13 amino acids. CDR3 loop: CASSGAGAYEQYF. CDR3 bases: TGTGCCAGCAGCGGGGCCGGGGCCTACGAGCAGTACTTC.

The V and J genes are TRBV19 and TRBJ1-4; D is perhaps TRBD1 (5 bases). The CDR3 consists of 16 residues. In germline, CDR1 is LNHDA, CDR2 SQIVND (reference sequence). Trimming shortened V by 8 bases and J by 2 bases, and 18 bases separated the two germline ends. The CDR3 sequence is CASSVGVSRTNEKLFF. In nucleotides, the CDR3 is TGTGCCAGTTCGGTAGGGGTTTCGAGGACTAATGAAAAACTGTTTTTT. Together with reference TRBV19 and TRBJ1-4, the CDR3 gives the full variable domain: DGGITQSPKYLFRKEGQNVTLSCEQNLNHDAMYWYRQDPGQGLRLIYYSQIVNDFQKGDIAEGYSVSREKKESFPLTVTSAQKNPTAFYLCASSVGVSRTNEKLFFGSGTQLSVL.

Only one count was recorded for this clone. CDR3 sequence: CASSARQSNEKLFF. CDR3 DNA: TGTGCCAGCAGCGCCCGACAGAGTAATGAAAAACTGTTTTTT. The genes are TRBV6-6 and TRBJ1-4, with D tentatively TRBD1 (5 bases). The germline gives CDR1 MNHNY, CDR2 SVGAGI (reference sequence). The V end lost 6 bases, the J end lost 4 bases, and 12 bases lay between the germline ends. CDR3 length: 14 residues.

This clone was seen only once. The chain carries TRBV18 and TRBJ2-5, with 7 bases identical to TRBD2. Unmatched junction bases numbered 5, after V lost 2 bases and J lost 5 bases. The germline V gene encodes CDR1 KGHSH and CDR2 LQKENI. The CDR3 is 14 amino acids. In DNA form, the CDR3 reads TGTGCCAGCTCACCAGTCGCGGGAGATGAGACCCAGTACTTC. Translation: CASSPVAGDETQYF.

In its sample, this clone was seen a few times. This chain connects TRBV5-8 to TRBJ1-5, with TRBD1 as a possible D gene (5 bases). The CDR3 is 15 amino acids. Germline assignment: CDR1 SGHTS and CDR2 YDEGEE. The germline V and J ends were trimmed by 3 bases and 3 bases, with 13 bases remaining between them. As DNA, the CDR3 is TGTGCCAGCAGCTCCCAGGGTTTTAACAATCAGCCCCAGCATTTT. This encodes CASSSQGFNNQPQHF.

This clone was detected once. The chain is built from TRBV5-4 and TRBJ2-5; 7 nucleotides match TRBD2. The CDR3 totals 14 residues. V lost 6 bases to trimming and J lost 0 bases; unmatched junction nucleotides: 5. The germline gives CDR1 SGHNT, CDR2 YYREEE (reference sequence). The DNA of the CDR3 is TGTGCCAGCAAAAAAGCGGGAAACCAAGAGACCCAGTACTTC. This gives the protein CASKKAGNQETQYF.

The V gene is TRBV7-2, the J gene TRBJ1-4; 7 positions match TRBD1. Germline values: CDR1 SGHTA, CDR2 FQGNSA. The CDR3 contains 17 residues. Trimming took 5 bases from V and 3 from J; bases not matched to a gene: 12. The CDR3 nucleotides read TGTGCCAGCAGCAGGACAGGCCTTCGACTTTCTAATGAAAAACTGTTTTTT. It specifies CASSRTGLRLSNEKLFF. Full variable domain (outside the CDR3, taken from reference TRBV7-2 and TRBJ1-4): GAGVSQSPSNKVTEKGKDVELRCDPISGHTALYWYRQSLGQGLEFLIYFQGNSAPDKSGLPSDRFSAERTGGSVSTLTIQRTQQEDSAVYLCASSRTGLRLSNEKLFFGSGTQLSVL.

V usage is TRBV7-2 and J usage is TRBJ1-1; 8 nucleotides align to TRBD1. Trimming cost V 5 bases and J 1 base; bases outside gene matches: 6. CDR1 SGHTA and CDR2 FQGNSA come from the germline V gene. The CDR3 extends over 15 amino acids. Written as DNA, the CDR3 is TGTGCCAGCAGCACCTCGGGACAGGCGAACACTGAAGCTTTCTTT. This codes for CASSTSGQANTEAFF.

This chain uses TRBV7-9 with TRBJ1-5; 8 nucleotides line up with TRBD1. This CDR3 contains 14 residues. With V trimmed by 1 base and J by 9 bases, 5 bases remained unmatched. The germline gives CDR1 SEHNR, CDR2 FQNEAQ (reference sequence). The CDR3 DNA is TGTGCCAGCAGCTTAGGACAGGGGCCTTGGCCCCAGCATTTT. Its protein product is CASSLGQGPWPQHF.

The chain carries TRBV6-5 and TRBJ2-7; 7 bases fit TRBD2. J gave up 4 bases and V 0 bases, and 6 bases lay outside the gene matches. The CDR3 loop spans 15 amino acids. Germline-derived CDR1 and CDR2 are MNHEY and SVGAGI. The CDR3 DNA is TGTGCCAGCAGTTACTCTGGGGGGGGGAGGTACGAGCAGTACTTC. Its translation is CASSYSGGGRYEQYF.

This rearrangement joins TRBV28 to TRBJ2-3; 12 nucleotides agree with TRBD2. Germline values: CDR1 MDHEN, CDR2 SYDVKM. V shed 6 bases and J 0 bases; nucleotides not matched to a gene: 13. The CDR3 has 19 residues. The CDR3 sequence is CASRPKLAGGPVSTDTQYF. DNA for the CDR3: TGTGCCAGCAGACCGAAACTAGCGGGGGGCCCGGTTAGCACAGATACGCAGTATTTT.

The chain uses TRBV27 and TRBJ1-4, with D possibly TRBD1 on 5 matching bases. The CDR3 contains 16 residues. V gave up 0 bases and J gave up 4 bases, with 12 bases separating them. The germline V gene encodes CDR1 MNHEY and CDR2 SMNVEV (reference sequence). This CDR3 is CASSLSIGGINEKLFF. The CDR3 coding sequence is TGTGCCAGCAGTTTATCGATTGGGGGGATTAATGAAAAACTGTTTTTT.

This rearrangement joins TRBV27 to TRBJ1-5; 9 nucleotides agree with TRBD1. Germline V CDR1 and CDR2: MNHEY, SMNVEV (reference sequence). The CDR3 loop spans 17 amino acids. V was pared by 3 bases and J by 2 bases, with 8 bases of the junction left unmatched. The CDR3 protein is CASSFTGGAAGNQPQHF. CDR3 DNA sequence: TGTGCCAGCAGTTTCACAGGGGGCGCGGCCGGCAATCAGCCCCAGCATTTT.

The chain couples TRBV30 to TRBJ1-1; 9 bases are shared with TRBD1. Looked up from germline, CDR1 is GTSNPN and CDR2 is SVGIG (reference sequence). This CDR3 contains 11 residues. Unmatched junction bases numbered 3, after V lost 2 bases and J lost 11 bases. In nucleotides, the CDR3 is TGTGCCTGGAGTACAGGGGGCGACGCTTTCTTT. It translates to CAWSTGGDAFF. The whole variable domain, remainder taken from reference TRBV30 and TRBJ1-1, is SQTIHQWPATLVQPVGSPLSLECTVEGTSNPNLYWYRQAAGRGLQLLFYSVGIGQISSEVPQNLSASRPQDRQFILSSKKLLLSDSGFYLCAWSTGGDAFFGQGTRLTVV.

CDR3 sequence reads: CASSLGSDSYNEQFF. As DNA, the CDR3 is TGTGCCAGCAGCTTAGGCAGTGATTCCTACAATGAGCAGTTCTTC. The rearrangement uses TRBV7-9 and TRBJ2-1; unclear D gene. The germline CDR1 and CDR2 sequences are SEHNR and FQNEAQ (reference sequence). The CDR3 spans 15 residues. V shed 1 base and J shed 1 base, with 8 bases lying between them.

Here the CDR3 DNA reads TGTGCCAGCAGCAATCGAGACAGGGGCCATTCACCCCTCCACTTT. This gives the protein CASSNRDRGHSPLHF. V and J are TRBV7-8 and TRBJ1-6; TRBD1 agrees at 8 bases. The CDR3 has 15 amino acids. In germline, CDR1 is SGHVS, CDR2 FQNEAQ. Germline trimming cut 5 bases from V and 8 bases from J; bases unmatched to any gene: 8.